The present TCR beta chain was sequenced within a study of beta chain features in type 1 diabetes (dated by TCRdb to 2017 to 2018). About the investigation overall: No differences in mean age, gender distribution, total cell number or subset yield were found between patients and healthy donors. Across all samples, some 110,000,000 sorted cells were examined, and cell number per subset correlated strongly with RNA yield. In the study, recently diagnosed type 1 diabetes patients and matched healthy donors were compared on the TCRB repertoires of their sorted circulating CD4+ T cell subsets. Naive and central memory subsets were obtained from all 30 or so donors, but regulatory and stem cell-like memory subsets were isolated from only 8 patients and roughly 8 healthy donors.

Worth noting for this clone: Its binding antigen is unknown. Base qualities were left out, and no much larger clone turns up one base away.

A single peripheral blood draw of approximately 0.11 L on average was collected from each donor into heparinised tubes. A BD FACSAria II and a panel including CD45RO, CCR7, CD25, CD127, CD95 and CD27 were used to sort naive, central memory, regulatory and stem cell-like memory CD4+ T cells. All sorted populations exceeded 95% purity. PBMCs were isolated immediately by Lymphoprep density gradient centrifugation and stained directly without culture. So that batch effects would be minimized, each experiment stained and sorted samples in pairs, pairing one healthy donor with one patient. All of the isolated RNA was reverse transcribed with the High Capacity cDNA Reverse Transcription Kit, so expressed TCRB transcripts were sequenced. Deep immunoSEQ sequencing was performed on naive, central memory and regulatory T cell samples, with an average of about 3.6 million total reads per sample. Sorted cells were lysed in RLT buffer, and RNA was extracted using DNase-treated RNeasy Micro or Mini kits according to cell number. To prevent cross-contamination, every cell subset was processed on its own, while patient and healthy donor samples were processed together. The immunoSEQ multiplex PCR was used to amplify TCRB sequences from cDNA, yielding 87-bp fragments that span the CDR3 region. Sequencing of the amplicons was performed on the Illumina HiSeq platform. In the authors' own workflow: PCR bias was corrected computationally using synthetic template baselines, and reads within Hamming distance 2 were collapsed, with unmergeable singletons discarded. Reads were aligned against IMGT to assign V, D and J genes, CDR3 length and insertions or deletions at six rearrangement sites. Within each subset, clonotype counts were normalized to sorted cell number, after which true diversity and Gini coefficients were computed with the tcR R package. The overlap coefficient, calculated on TCRB nucleotide sequences, was used to measure repertoire sharing. Out-of-frame TCRB sequences from naive cells were analyzed to stand in for the pre-selection repertoire. This is the immuneACCESS table as TCRdb keeps it, with only in-frame sequences that have V and J called. A part of the clones is gone; compared with another copy, unresolved V genes explain less than half, and the rest is unexplained. V and J calls and clone size come straight from that table; D and trimming were deduced from the DNA. The sample table records over 650,000 clones; more than 12% of these occur just once. Just under 0.04% of the sample is in the top ten clones.

Looking up the germline V gene (reference sequence) yields CDR1 SEHNR and CDR2 FQNEAQ. V is clipped by 3 bases and J by 5 bases, and the sequence between their germline boundaries is 16 bases long. The CDR3 has 15 amino acids, counting the end cysteine and phenylalanine. Only the CDR3 portion is preserved as DNA: 45 bases, with reading frame beginning at the first base. Beyond this particular receptor, the publication reports: Because cDNA rather than genomic DNA was sequenced, highly expressing activated cells could have been over-represented, although no difference in activation and CD3 levels was found between groups. Because the HLA sub-analyses included only small numbers of individuals, any influence of HLA type on TCRB rearrangement was left unresolved. The naive, central memory and regulatory TCRB repertoires appeared to resemble one another more closely among patients than among healthy donors. Patients with type 1 diabetes made fewer insertions and deleted more nucleotides at VDJ recombination sites, implying thymic rearrangement abnormalities. Shorter templates might be favored by PCR, yet because patient and control samples were amplified and corrected together, any such skew would affect both groups equally. In all four CD4+ subsets, TCRB CDR3 length was moderately but significantly shorter in type 1 diabetes patients.

The chain is made from TRBV7-9 and TRBJ2-5; the D region possibly corresponds to TRBD2 (5 bases align). The source of this sequence is a man aged 18 to 29 with type 1 diabetes. Input material: naive CD4+ T cells from blood. This sample's cell subset or site label indicates: true naive CD4+ T cells. The CDR3 loop reads CASSFKNEGFETQYF. The base sequence is TGTGCCAGCAGCTTCAAGAACGAGGGTTTTGAGACCCAGTACTTC.